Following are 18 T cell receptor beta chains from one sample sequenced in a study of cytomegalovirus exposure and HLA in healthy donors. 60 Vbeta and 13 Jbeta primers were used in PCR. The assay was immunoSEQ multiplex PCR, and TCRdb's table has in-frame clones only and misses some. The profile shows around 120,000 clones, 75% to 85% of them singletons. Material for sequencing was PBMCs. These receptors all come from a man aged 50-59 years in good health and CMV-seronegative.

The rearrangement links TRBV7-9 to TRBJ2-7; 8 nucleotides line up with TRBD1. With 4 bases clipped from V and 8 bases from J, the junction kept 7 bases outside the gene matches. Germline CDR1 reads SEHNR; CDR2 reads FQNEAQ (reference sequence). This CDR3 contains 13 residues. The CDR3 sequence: CASSWGQAGQQYF. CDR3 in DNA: TGTGCCAGCAGCTGGGGACAGGCCGGGCAGCAGTACTTC.

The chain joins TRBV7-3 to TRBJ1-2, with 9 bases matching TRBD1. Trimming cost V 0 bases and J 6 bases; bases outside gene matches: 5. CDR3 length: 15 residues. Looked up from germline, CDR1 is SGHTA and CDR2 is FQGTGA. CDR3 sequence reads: CASSLTPGTGNGYTF. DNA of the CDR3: TGTGCCAGCAGCTTAACGCCCGGGACAGGGAATGGCTACACCTTC.

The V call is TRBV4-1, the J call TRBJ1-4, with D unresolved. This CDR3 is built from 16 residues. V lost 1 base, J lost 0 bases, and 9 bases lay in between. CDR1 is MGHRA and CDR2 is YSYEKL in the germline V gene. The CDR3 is CASSQGDSPTNEKLFF. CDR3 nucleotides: TGCGCCAGCAGCCAAGGAGACTCCCCAACTAATGAAAAACTGTTTTTT.

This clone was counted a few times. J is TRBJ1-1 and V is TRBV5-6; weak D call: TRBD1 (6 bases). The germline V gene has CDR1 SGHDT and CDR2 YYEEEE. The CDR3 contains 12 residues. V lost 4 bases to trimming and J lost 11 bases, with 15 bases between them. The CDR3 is CASSPSTGTAFF. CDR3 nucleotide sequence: TGTGCCAGCAGCCCCAGTACAGGGACCGCTTTCTTT. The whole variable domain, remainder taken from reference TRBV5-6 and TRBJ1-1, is DAGVTQSPTHLIKTRGQQVTLRCSPKSGHDTVSWYQQALGQGPQFIFQYYEEEERQRGNFPDRFSGHQFPNYSSELNVNALLLGDSALYLCASSPSTGTAFFGQGTRLTVV.

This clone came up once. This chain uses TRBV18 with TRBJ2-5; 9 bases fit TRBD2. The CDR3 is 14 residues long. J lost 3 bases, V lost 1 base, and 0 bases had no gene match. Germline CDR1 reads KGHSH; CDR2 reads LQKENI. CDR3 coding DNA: TGTGCCAGCTCACCACAGCGGGGGGAAGAGACCCAGTACTTC. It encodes CASSPQRGEETQYF.

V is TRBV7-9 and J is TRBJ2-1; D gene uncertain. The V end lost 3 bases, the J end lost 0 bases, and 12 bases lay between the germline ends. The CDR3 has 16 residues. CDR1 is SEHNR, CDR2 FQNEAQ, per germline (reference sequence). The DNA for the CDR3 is TGTGCCAGCAGCTTTCATGCTGCGAGCTCCTACAATGAGCAGTTCTTC. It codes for CASSFHAASSYNEQFF.

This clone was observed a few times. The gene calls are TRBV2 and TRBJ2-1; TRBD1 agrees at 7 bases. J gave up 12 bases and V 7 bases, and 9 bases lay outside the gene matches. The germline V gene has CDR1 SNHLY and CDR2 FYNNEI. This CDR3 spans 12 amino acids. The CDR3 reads CASMVTGTGQFF. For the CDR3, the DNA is TGTGCCAGCATGGTGACAGGGACCGGGCAGTTCTTC.

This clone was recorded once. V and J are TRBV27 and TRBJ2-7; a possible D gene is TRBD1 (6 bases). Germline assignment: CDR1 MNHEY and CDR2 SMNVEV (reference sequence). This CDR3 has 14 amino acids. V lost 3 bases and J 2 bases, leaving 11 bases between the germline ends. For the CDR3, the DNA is TGTGCCAGCAGTTTCAAATGGGGGCCCTACGAGCAGTACTTC. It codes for CASSFKWGPYEQYF.

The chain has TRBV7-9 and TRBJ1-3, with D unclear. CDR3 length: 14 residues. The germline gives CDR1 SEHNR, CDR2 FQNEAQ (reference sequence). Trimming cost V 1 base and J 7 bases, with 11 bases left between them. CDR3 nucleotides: TGTGCCAGCAGCTTAGGAGGGTTGGGGAACACCATATATTTT. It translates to CASSLGGLGNTIYF.

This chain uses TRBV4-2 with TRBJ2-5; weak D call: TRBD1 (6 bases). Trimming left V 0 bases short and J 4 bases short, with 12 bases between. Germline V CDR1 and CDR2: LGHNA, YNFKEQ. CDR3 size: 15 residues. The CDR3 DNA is TGTGCCAGCAGCCAAGATCAGGCCAGGGGAGAGACCCAGTACTTC. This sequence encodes CASSQDQARGETQYF.

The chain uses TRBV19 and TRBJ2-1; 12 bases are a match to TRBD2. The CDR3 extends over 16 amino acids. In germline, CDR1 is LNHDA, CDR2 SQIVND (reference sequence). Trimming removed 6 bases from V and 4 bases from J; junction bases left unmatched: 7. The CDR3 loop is CASRTTSGGTYNEQFF. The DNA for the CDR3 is TGTGCCAGTAGGACTACTAGCGGGGGGACTTACAATGAGCAGTTCTTC.

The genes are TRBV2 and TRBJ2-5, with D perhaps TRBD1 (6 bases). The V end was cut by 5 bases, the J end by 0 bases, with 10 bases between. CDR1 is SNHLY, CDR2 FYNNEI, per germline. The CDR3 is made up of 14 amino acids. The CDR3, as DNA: TGTGCCAGCAGTACCACAGGGAACCAAGAGACCCAGTACTTC. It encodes CASSTTGNQETQYF.

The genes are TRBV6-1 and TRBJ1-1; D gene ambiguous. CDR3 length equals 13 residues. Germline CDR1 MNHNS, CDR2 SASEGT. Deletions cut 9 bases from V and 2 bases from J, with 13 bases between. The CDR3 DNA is TGTGCCAGTTTATCGAGGGTCAACACTGAAGCTTTCTTT. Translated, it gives CASLSRVNTEAFF.

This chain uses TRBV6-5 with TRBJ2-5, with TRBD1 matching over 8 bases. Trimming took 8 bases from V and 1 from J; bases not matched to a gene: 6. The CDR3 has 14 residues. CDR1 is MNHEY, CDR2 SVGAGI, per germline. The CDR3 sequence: CASGRGTGQETQYF. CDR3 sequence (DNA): TGTGCCAGCGGGCGCGGGACAGGCCAAGAGACCCAGTACTTC.

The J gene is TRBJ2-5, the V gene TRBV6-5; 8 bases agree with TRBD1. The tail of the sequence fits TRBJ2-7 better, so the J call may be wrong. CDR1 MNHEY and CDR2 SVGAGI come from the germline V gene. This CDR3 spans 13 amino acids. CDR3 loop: CASSSRQGYEQYF. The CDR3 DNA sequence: TGTGCCAGCAGTTCCCGACAGGGGTACGAGCAGTACTTC.

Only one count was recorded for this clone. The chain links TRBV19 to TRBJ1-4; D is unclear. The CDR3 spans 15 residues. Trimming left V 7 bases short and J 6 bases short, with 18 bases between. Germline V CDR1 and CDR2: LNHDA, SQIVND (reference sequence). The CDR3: CASTKEGWRHEKLFF. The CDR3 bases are TGTGCCAGTACCAAGGAGGGCTGGCGACATGAAAAACTGTTTTTT.

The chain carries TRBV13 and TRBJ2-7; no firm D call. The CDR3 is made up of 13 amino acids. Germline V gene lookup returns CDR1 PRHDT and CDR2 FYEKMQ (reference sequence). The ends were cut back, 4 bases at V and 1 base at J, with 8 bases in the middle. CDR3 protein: CASSWSGSYEQYF. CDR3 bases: TGTGCCAGCAGCTGGTCAGGTTCCTACGAGCAGTACTTC.

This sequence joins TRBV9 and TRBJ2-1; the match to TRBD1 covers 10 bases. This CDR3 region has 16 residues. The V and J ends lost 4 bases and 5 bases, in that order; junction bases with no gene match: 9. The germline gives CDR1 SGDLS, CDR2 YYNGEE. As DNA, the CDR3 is TGTGCCAGCAGCCCTCAGGGACAGGGGATAAACAATGAGCAGTTCTTC. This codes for CASSPQGQGINNEQFF. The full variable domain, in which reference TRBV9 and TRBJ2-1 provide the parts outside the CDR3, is DSGVTQTPKHLITATGQRVTLRCSPRSGDLSVYWYQQSLDQGLQFLIQYYNGEERAKGNILERFSAQQFPDLHSELNLSSLELGDSALYFCASSPQGQGINNEQFFGPGTRLTVL.